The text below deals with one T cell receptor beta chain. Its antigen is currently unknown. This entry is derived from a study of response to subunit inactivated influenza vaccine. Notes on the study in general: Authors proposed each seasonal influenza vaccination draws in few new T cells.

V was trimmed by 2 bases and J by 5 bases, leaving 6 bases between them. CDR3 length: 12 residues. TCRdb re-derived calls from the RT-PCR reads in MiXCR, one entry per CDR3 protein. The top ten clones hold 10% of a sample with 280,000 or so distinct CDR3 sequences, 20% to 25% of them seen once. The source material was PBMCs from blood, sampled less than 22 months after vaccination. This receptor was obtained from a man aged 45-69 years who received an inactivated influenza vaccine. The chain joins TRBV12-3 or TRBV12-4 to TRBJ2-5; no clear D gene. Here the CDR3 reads CASSLFGETQYF. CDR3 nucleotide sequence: TGTGCCAGCAGTTTATTCGGGGAGACCCAGTACTTC.